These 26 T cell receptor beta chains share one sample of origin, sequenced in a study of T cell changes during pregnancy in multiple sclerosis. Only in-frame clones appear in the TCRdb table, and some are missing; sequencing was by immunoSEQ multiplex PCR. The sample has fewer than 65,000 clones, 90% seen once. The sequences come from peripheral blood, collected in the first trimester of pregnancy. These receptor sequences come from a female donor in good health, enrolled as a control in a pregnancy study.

Written as DNA, the CDR3 is TGTGCCAGCAGCTTGGGACTAGCGGAGCGAAAGCAGTTCTTC. Amino acids: CASSLGLAERKQFF. The chain carries TRBV7-2 and TRBJ2-1; TRBD2 agrees at 11 bases. J lost 11 bases, V lost 3 bases, and 6 bases had no gene match. CDR3 length equals 14 residues. CDR1 and CDR2 (germline): SGHTA, FQGNSA.

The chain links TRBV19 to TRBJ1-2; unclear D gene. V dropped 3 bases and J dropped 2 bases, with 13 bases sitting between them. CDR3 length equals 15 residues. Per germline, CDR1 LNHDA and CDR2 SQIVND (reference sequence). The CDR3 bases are TGTGCCAGTAGTATCGGGTCAAACTACAACTATGGCTACACCTTC. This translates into CASSIGSNYNYGYTF.

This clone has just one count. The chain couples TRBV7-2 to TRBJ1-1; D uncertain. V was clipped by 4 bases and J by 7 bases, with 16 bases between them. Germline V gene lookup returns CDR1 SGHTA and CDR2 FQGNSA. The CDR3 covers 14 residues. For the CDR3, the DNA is TGTGCCAGCAGCTCCTTTGGGAGGGCAATTGAAGCTTTCTTT. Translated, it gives CASSSFGRAIEAFF.

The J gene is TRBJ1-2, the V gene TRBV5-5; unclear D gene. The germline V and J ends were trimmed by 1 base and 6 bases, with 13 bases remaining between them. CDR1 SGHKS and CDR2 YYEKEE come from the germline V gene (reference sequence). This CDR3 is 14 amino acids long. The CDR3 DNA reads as TGTGCCAGCAGCTTGTCCTTGGGCAGCCATGGCTACACCTTC. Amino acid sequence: CASSLSLGSHGYTF.

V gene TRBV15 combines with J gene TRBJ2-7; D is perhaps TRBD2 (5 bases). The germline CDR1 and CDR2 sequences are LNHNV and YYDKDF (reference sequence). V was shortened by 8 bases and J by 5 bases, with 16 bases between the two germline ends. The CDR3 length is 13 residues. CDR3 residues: CATGSMTMDEQYF. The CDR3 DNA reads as TGTGCCACCGGCTCGATGACTATGGACGAGCAGTACTTC. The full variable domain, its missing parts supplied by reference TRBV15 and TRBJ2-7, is DAMVIQNPRYQVTQFGKPVTLSCSQTLNHNVMYWYQQKSSQAPKLLFHYYDKDFNNEADTPDNFQSRRPNTSFCFLDIRSPGLGDTAMYLCATGSMTMDEQYFGPGTRLTVT.

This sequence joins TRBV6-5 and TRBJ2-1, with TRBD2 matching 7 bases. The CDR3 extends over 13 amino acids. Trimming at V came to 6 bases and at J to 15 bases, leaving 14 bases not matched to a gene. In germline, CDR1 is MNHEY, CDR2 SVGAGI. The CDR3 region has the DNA TGTGCCAGCAGACTAGGGAGCGGGGTAGAACTGTTCTTC. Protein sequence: CASRLGSGVELFF.

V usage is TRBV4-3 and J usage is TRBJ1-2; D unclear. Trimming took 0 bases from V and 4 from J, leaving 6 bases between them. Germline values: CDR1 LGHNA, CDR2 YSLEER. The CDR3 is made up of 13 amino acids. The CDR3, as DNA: TGCGCCAGCAGCCAAGATGGCAGCTATGGCTACACCTTC. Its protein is CASSQDGSYGYTF.

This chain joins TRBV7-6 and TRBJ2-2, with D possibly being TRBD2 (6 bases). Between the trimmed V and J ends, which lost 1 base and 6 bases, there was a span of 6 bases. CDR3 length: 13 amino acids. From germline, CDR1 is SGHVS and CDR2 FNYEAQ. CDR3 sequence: CASSLGRAGELFF. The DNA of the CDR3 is TGTGCCAGCAGCTTAGGGAGGGCCGGGGAGCTGTTTTTT.

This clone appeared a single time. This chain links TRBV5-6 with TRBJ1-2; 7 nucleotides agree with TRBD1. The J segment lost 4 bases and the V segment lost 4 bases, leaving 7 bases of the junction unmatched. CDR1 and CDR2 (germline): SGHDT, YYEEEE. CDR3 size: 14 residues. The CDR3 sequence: CASSPGQSIYGYTF. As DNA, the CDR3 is TGTGCCAGCAGCCCGGGACAGAGCATCTATGGCTACACCTTC.

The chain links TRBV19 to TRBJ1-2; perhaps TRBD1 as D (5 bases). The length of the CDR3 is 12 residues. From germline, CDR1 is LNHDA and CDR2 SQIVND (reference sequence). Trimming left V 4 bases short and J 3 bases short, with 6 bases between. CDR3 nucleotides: TGTGCCAGTAGTAGGGGGGACTATGGCTACACCTTC. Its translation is CASSRGDYGYTF.

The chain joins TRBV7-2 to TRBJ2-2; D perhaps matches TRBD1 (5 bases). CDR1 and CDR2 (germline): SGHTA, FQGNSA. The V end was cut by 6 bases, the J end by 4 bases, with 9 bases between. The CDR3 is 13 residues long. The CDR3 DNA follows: TGTGCCAGCAGGGGTAGGGGCACCGGGGAGCTGTTTTTT. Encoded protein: CASRGRGTGELFF.

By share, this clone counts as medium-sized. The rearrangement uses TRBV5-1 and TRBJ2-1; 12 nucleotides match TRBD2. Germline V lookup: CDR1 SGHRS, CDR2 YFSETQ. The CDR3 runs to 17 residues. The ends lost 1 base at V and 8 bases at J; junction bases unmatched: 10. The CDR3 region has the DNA TGCGCCAGCAGCTTGTTCGCTAGCGGGGGGGCAGGCGATGAGCAGTTCTTC. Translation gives CASSLFASGGAGDEQFF.

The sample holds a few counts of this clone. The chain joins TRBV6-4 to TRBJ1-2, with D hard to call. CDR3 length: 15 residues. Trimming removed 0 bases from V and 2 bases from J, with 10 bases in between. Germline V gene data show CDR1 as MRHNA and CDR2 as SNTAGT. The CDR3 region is CASSDSASGNYGYTF. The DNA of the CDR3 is TGTGCCAGCAGTGACTCTGCGTCGGGGAACTATGGCTACACCTTC.

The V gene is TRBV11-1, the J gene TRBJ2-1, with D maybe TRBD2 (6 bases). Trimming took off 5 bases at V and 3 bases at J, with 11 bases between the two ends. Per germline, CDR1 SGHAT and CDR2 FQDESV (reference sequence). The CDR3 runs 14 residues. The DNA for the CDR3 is TGTGCCAGCAGCCCCCGGGGGAACTACAATGAGCAGTTCTTC. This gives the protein CASSPRGNYNEQFF.

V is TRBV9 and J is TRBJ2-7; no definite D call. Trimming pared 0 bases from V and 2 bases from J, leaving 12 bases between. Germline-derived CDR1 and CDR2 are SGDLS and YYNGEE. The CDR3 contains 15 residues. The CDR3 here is CASSVAPQETYEQYF. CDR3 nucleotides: TGTGCCAGCAGCGTAGCTCCGCAAGAGACCTACGAGCAGTACTTC.

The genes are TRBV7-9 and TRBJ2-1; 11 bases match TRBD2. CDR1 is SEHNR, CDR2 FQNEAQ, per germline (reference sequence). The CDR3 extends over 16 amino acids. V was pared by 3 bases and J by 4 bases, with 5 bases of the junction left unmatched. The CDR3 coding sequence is TGTGCCAGCAGCTTCAGACTAGCGGGGATATACAATGAGCAGTTCTTC. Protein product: CASSFRLAGIYNEQFF.

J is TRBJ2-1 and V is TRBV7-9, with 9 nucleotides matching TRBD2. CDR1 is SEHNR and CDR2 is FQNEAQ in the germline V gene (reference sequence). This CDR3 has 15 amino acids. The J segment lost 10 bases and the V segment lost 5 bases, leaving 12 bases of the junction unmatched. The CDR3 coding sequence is TGTGCCAGCAGCGGACTAGCGTTGCTTGGACAGGAGCAGTTCTTC. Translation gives CASSGLALLGQEQFF.

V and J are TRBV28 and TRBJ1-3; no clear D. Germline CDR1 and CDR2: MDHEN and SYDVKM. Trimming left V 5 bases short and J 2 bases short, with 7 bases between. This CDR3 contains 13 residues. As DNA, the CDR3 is TGTGCCAGCAGTACCCCAGCTGGAAACACCATATATTTT. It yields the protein CASSTPAGNTIYF. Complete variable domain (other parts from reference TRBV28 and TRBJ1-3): DVKVTQSSRYLVKRTGEKVFLECVQDMDHENMFWYRQDPGLGLRLIYFSYDVKMKEKGDIPEGYSVSREKKERFSLILESASTNQTSMYLCASSTPAGNTIYFGEGSWLTVV.

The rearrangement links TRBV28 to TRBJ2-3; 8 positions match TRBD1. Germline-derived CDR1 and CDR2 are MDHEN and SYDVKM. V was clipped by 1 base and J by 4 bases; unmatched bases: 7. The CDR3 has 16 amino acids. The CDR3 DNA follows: TGTGCCAGCAGTTTATCGGGCAGGGGGCGATCAGATACGCAGTATTTT. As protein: CASSLSGRGRSDTQYF.

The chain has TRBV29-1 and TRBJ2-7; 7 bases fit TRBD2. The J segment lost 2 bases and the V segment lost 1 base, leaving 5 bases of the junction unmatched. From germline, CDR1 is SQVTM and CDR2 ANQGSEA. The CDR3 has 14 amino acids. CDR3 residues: CSVEVAGVPYEQYF. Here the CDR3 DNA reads TGCAGCGTTGAAGTCGCGGGGGTGCCCTACGAGCAGTACTTC.

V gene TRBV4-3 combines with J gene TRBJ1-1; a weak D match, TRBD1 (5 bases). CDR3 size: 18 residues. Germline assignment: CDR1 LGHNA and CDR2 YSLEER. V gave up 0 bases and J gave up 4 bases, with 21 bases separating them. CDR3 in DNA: TGCGCCAGCAGCCAAGATCCCCTGGGGGGAGGTTCACTCACTGAAGCTTTCTTT. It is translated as CASSQDPLGGGSLTEAFF.

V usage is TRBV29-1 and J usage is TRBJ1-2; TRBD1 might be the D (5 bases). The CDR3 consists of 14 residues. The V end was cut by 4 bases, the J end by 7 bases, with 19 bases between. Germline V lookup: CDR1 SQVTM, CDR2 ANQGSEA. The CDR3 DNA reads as TGCAGCGTTGTCCCTCGGGGCAGGGAGGGTGGCTACACCTTC. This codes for CSVVPRGREGGYTF. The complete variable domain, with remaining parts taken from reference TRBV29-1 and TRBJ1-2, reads SAVISQKPSRDICQRGTSLTIQCQVDSQVTMMFWYRQQPGQSLTLIATANQGSEATYESGFVIDKFPISRPNLTFSTLTVSNMSPEDSSIYLCSVVPRGREGGYTFGSGTRLTVV.

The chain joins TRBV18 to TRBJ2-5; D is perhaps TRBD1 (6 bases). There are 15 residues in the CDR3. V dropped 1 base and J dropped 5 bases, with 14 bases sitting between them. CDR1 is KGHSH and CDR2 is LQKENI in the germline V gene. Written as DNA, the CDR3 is TGTGCCAGCTCACCACGTCGTGGGGGCGGGGAGACCCAGTACTTC. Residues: CASSPRRGGGETQYF.

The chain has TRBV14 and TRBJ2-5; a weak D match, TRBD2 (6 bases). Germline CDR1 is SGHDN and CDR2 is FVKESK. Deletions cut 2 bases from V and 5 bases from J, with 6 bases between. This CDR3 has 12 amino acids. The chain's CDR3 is CASSQSGETQYF. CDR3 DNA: TGTGCCAGCAGCCAAAGCGGGGAGACCCAGTACTTC.

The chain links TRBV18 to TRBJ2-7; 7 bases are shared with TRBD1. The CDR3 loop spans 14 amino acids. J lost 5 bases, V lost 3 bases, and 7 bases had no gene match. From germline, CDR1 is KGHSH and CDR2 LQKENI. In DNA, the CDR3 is TGTGCCAGCTCACCGACAGGGAGAGGACACGAGCAGTACTTC. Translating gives CASSPTGRGHEQYF.

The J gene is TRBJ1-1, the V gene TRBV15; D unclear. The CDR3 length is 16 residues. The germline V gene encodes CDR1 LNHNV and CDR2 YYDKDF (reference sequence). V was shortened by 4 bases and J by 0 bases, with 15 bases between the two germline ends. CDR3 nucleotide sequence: TGTGCCACCAGCAATCCGGGTTTCGGCATGAACACTGAAGCTTTCTTT. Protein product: CATSNPGFGMNTEAFF.